The T cell receptor beta chain under discussion was sequenced for a study of tumour-infiltrating T cells in Burkitt lymphoma. Sequencing used immunoSEQ multiplex PCR; TCRdb keeps in-frame clones, though not all of them. There are under 2,000 clones in the sample; approximately 18% occur only once, and over 11% lies in the top ten. After removal of 4 bases from V and 0 bases from J, the junction contained 8 bases not matched to a gene. Germline CDR1 reads SGHAT; CDR2 reads FQNNGV. The CDR3 runs 16 residues. This clonotype originated in a human donor with diffuse large B-cell lymphoma. The chain is built from TRBV11-2 and TRBJ2-7; 8 bases fit TRBD1. The sequencing input was tumor tissue. CDR3 protein: CASSSLTGAGSYEQYF. Here the CDR3 DNA reads TGTGCCAGCAGCTCGTTGACAGGGGCGGGCTCCTACGAGCAGTACTTC.